Shown below are 27 T cell receptor beta chains from a single sample sequenced in a study of cytomegalovirus exposure and HLA in healthy donors. Vbeta (60) and Jbeta (13) primers were used in the PCR. The data were produced by immunoSEQ multiplex PCR, yet TCRdb's version contains in-frame clones alone and is incomplete. The sample records around 90,000 clones, approximately 80% being singletons. Sequencing was carried out using PBMCs. These receptor sequences come from a man aged 25 to 40 in good health and CMV-seronegative.

J is TRBJ1-5 and V is TRBV28, with a weak D call TRBD1 (6 bases). The V gene's germline CDR1 is MDHEN and CDR2 SYDVKM. The V end lost 10 bases, the J end lost 6 bases, and 19 bases lay between the germline ends. The CDR3 totals 14 residues. CDR3 DNA: TGTGCCACTGTCCTGCGGGGGGCAGGTCAGCCCCAGCATTTT. It yields the protein CATVLRGAGQPQHF.

The V call is TRBV2, the J call TRBJ1-1; the D is unclear. The CDR3 runs 13 residues. In germline, CDR1 is SNHLY, CDR2 FYNNEI. Trimming removed 9 bases at V and 0 bases at J, with 11 bases between. In DNA, the CDR3 is TGTGCCAGTGCTCCGGTGCTGAACACTGAAGCTTTCTTT. This codes for CASAPVLNTEAFF.

This clone came up once. This sequence joins TRBV5-6 and TRBJ2-3; 9 bases are a match to TRBD2. CDR1 and CDR2 (germline): SGHDT, YYEEEE. V was clipped by 4 bases and J by 3 bases; unmatched bases: 3. This CDR3 contains 14 residues. DNA for the CDR3: TGTGCCAGCAGCATTAGCGGGAGTACAGATACGCAGTATTTT. Encoded protein: CASSISGSTDTQYF.

This chain links TRBV6-1 with TRBJ2-5; D gene uncertain. The CDR3 spans 13 residues. Germline values: CDR1 MNHNS, CDR2 SASEGT. Trimming removed 3 bases at V and 7 bases at J, with 12 bases between. The CDR3 is CASSDPRFGTQYF. For the CDR3, the DNA is TGTGCCAGCAGTGATCCCCGGTTCGGGACCCAGTACTTC.

This chain links TRBV7-2 with TRBJ2-5; D possibly corresponds to TRBD2 (7 bases). Germline V lookup: CDR1 SGHTA, CDR2 FQGNSA. The CDR3 is 16 residues long. V shed 6 bases and J shed 2 bases, with 19 bases lying between them. In DNA, the CDR3 is TGTGCCAGCAGTTCCGGGGGGCATCCATTACAAGAGACCCAGTACTTC. Protein product: CASSSGGHPLQETQYF.

The V gene is TRBV15, the J gene TRBJ2-4; 12 bases align to TRBD1. This CDR3 is built from 13 residues. Germline assignment: CDR1 LNHNV and CDR2 YYDKDF (reference sequence). The CDR3 is CATRGTGGDIQYF. CDR3 coding DNA: TGTGCAACCCGGGGGACAGGGGGCGACATTCAGTACTTC.

The table lists this clone with a count of one. The gene calls are TRBV10-1 and TRBJ2-3, with 8 bases that match TRBD1. Germline V lookup: CDR1 WNHNN, CDR2 SYGVQD (reference sequence). The junction had 6 bases not matched to a gene; V was cut back by 6 bases and J by 4 bases. There are 14 residues in the CDR3. CDR3 sequence (DNA): TGCGCCAGCAGGGAAGGACAGGGTGCAGATACGCAGTATTTT. Amino acid sequence: CASREGQGADTQYF.

In this sample, this clone turned up a few times. This chain connects TRBV6-4 to TRBJ2-1; 10 bases line up with TRBD2. V shed 5 bases and J 5 bases; nucleotides not matched to a gene: 6. Per the germline V gene, CDR1 is MRHNA and CDR2 is SNTAGT. This CDR3 has 15 amino acids. In DNA, the CDR3 is TGTGCCAGCAGTCCAAGCGGGGGGGCCAACAATGAGCAGTTCTTC. Translation gives CASSPSGGANNEQFF.

This clone was observed a single time. The chain is built from TRBV7-9 and TRBJ1-2; D ambiguous. The germline V gene has CDR1 SEHNR and CDR2 FQNEAQ (reference sequence). The V end was cut by 3 bases, the J end by 2 bases, with 4 bases between. This CDR3 is 12 amino acids long. The CDR3 sequence: CASSLANYGYTF. CDR3 coding DNA: TGTGCCAGCAGCTTGGCCAACTATGGCTACACCTTC.

The chain combines TRBV11-2 with TRBJ1-3; D might be TRBD1 (5 bases). Germline-derived CDR1 and CDR2 are SGHAT and FQNNGV. Trimming removed 3 bases at V and 0 bases at J, with 12 bases between. The CDR3 has 16 residues. The CDR3 loop is CASSLETVYSGNTIYF. The CDR3 nucleotides are TGTGCCAGCAGCTTGGAGACAGTCTACTCTGGAAACACCATATATTTT.

The rearrangement joins TRBV7-9 to TRBJ2-5; TRBD1 agrees at 12 bases. This CDR3 region has 17 residues. Trimming cost V 2 bases and J 2 bases; bases outside gene matches: 6. CDR1 is SEHNR and CDR2 is FQNEAQ in the germline V gene (reference sequence). Written as DNA, the CDR3 is TGTGCCAGCAGCTTAAGGGGGACAGGGGGCTTTCAAGAGACCCAGTACTTC. It yields the protein CASSLRGTGGFQETQYF.

The V and J genes are TRBV7-2 and TRBJ2-3; D might be TRBD1 (6 bases). The CDR3 length is 14 residues. Germline V gene lookup returns CDR1 SGHTA and CDR2 FQGNSA. V dropped 1 base and J dropped 6 bases, with 11 bases sitting between them. CDR3 sequence reads: CASSLGARGDTQYF. The CDR3 bases are TGTGCCAGCAGCTTAGGCGCTAGGGGGGATACGCAGTATTTT.

By sample share, this clone is medium-sized. The chain combines TRBV4-3 with TRBJ2-3; 7 bases agree with TRBD2. The CDR3 sequence is 16 residues long. Germline values: CDR1 LGHNA, CDR2 YSLEER. Germline trimming cut 0 bases from V and 1 base from J; bases unmatched to any gene: 4. CDR3 loop: CASSQEAGDRTDTQYF. The CDR3 DNA reads as TGCGCCAGCAGCCAAGAGGCGGGGGACCGCACAGATACGCAGTATTTT.

V gene TRBV7-2 combines with J gene TRBJ1-6; D uncertain. Trimming removed 3 bases at V and 6 bases at J, with 12 bases between. Germline CDR1 SGHTA, CDR2 FQGNSA. The CDR3 sequence is 15 residues long. The CDR3 bases are TGTGCCAGCAGCTTTGGGCCAGGCCTTAATTCACCCCTCCACTTT. Translation gives CASSFGPGLNSPLHF.

In regard to this clone: Relative to the germline gene, one junction end is altered; a read error may explain this. The CDR3 here is CASSALPSSGANVLTF. The CDR3 region has the DNA TGCGCCAGCAGCGCCTTACCGAGCTCTGGGGCCAACGTCCTGACTTTC. The rearrangement uses TRBV5-4 and TRBJ2-6; no reliable D call. The CDR3 is made up of 16 amino acids. From germline, CDR1 is SGHNT and CDR2 YYREEE (reference sequence).

The rearrangement uses TRBV7-7 and TRBJ2-2; 7 bases are shared with TRBD2. Germline V gene lookup returns CDR1 SSHAT and CDR2 FNYEAQ (reference sequence). The V segment lost 5 bases and the J segment 5 bases; nucleotides outside the gene matches: 8. The CDR3 extends over 15 amino acids. CDR3 in amino acids: CASSPDGGVTGELFF. CDR3 bases: TGTGCCAGCAGCCCCGATGGGGGGGTGACCGGGGAGCTGTTTTTT.

The chain joins TRBV5-5 to TRBJ2-2, with TRBD2 as a possible D gene (6 bases). V gave up 3 bases and J gave up 1 base, with 13 bases separating them. The CDR3 totals 16 residues. Germline lookup yields CDR1 SGHKS and CDR2 YYEKEE (reference sequence). CDR3 nucleotide sequence: TGTGCCAGCAGCTCCGTCGGCGGGGTGAACACCGGGGAGCTGTTTTTT. This translates into CASSSVGGVNTGELFF. Full variable domain (outside the CDR3, taken from reference TRBV5-5 and TRBJ2-2): DAGVTQSPTHLIKTRGQQVTLRCSPISGHKSVSWYQQVLGQGPQFIFQYYEKEERGRGNFPDRFSARQFPNYSSELNVNALLLGDSALYLCASSSVGGVNTGELFFGEGSRLTVL.

In this sample, this clone turned up a few times. The chain joins TRBV10-1 to TRBJ2-2; TRBD2 might be the D (5 bases). Germline V lookup: CDR1 WNHNN, CDR2 SYGVQD (reference sequence). The V end lost 7 bases, the J end lost 1 base, and 16 bases lay between the germline ends. The CDR3 has 16 residues. The CDR3 DNA is TGCGCCAGCACCAGTTCGGGAAACGGGAACACCGGGGAGCTGTTTTTT. Translating it yields CASTSSGNGNTGELFF.

As regards this clone: A junction boundary mismatches the germline segment, possibly from a read error. The V call is TRBV5-1, the J call TRBJ2-5; 10 nucleotides match TRBD1. Germline lookup yields CDR1 SGHRS and CDR2 YFSETQ. This CDR3 is built from 17 residues. The CDR3 DNA reads as TGCGCCAGCAGCCCGGGACAGGGGTTACCCTACCAGGAGACCCAGTACTTC. It yields the protein CASSPGQGLPYQETQYF.

The chain joins TRBV27 to TRBJ1-1; 9 positions match TRBD1. Germline lookup yields CDR1 MNHEY and CDR2 SMNVEV (reference sequence). The junction had 6 bases not matched to a gene; V was cut back by 5 bases and J by 5 bases. This CDR3 is 14 amino acids long. This chain's CDR3 is CASSNTGGWTEAFF. The CDR3 nucleotides read TGTGCCAGCAGTAATACAGGGGGCTGGACTGAAGCTTTCTTT.

This clone has only a few counts. This rearrangement joins TRBV5-1 to TRBJ1-3; weak D call: TRBD1 (5 bases). V was trimmed by 6 bases and J by 2 bases, leaving 15 bases between them. The germline CDR1 and CDR2 sequences are SGHRS and YFSETQ. The CDR3 is made up of 15 amino acids. CDR3 DNA sequence: TGCGCCAGCACGGTCGGGGGGGATGCTGGAAACACCATATATTTT. As protein: CASTVGGDAGNTIYF.

This rearrangement joins TRBV5-4 to TRBJ1-2; 9 nucleotides align to TRBD1. V dropped 4 bases and J dropped 0; count of bases not matched to a gene: 10. This CDR3 is built from 17 residues. Germline V CDR1 and CDR2: SGHNT, YYREEE (reference sequence). CDR3 in amino acids: CASSDGGTGPTNYGYTF. CDR3 sequence (DNA): TGTGCCAGCAGCGATGGGGGGACAGGGCCTACTAACTATGGCTACACCTTC.

This rearrangement joins TRBV4-2 to TRBJ2-5, with D perhaps matching TRBD2 (5 bases). Germline V gene data show CDR1 as LGHNA and CDR2 as YNFKEQ. Trimming removed 0 bases from V and 3 bases from J, with 8 bases in between. There are 14 residues in the CDR3. The CDR3, as DNA: TGTGCCAGCAGCCAAGATGGAGCGGAAGAGACCCAGTACTTC. Its protein product is CASSQDGAEETQYF.

V is TRBV28 and J is TRBJ1-6; TRBD1 agrees at 7 bases. The CDR3 consists of 17 residues. Trimming took 5 bases from V and 10 from J; bases not matched to a gene: 17. Germline CDR1 reads MDHEN; CDR2 reads SYDVKM. This CDR3 is CASSPRQGLVVDSPLHF. The CDR3 bases are TGTGCCAGCAGTCCCCGACAGGGCTTGGTGGTGGACTCACCCCTCCACTTT. Drawing the rest from reference TRBV28 and TRBJ1-6, the complete variable domain is DVKVTQSSRYLVKRTGEKVFLECVQDMDHENMFWYRQDPGLGLRLIYFSYDVKMKEKGDIPEGYSVSREKKERFSLILESASTNQTSMYLCASSPRQGLVVDSPLHFGNGTRLTVT.

The V call is TRBV28, the J call TRBJ1-5, with 7 bases lining up with TRBD1. CDR1 and CDR2 (germline): MDHEN, SYDVKM. V was clipped by 3 bases and J by 0 bases; unmatched bases: 2. The CDR3 runs 15 residues. In nucleotides, the CDR3 is TGTGCCAGCAGTTTCGGACAGGTTAGCAATCAGCCCCAGCATTTT. It codes for CASSFGQVSNQPQHF.

This rearrangement joins TRBV30 to TRBJ1-2; 9 nucleotides agree with TRBD1. With 7 bases clipped from V and 7 bases from J, the junction kept 34 bases outside the gene matches. Germline lookup yields CDR1 GTSNPN and CDR2 SVGIG (reference sequence). The CDR3 consists of 21 residues. The CDR3 coding sequence is TGTGCCTCCAGGCCGGCGAATCAACTGAGACAGGGGGAAGGGGGGACGGCTGGCTACACCTTC. It codes for CASRPANQLRQGEGGTAGYTF.

The rearrangement uses TRBV6-1 and TRBJ1-2, with 7 bases aligning to TRBD1. From germline, CDR1 is MNHNS and CDR2 SASEGT. This CDR3 has 13 residues. V shed 1 base, J shed 14 bases, and the junction held 10 bases outside the gene matches. CDR3 nucleotide sequence: TGTGCCAGCAGTGAAGACGGACAGGAGGGTCGGACCTTC. Translating it yields CASSEDGQEGRTF.